The 2 T cell receptor beta chains below all came from one sample that was sequenced in a study of response to subunit inactivated influenza vaccine. TCRdb itself ran the RT-PCR reads through MiXCR, one entry per CDR3 protein. This table holds approximately 200,000 distinct CDR3 sequences, roughly 14% found once. Source: CD8+ T cells sorted from PBMCs, taken 5 to 6 days after vaccination. The origin of the receptors is a middle-aged man who received an inactivated influenza vaccine.

This clonotype was seen more than once but under ten times. This chain links TRBV7-9 with TRBJ1-1, with TRBD1 as a possible D gene (5 bases). V was pared by 5 bases and J by 1 base, with 11 bases between. The CDR3 has 14 amino acids. Germline V gene sequence: CDR1 SEHNR, CDR2 FQNEAQ (reference sequence). The CDR3 sequence is CASSDRRENTEAFF. In DNA form, the CDR3 reads TGTGCCAGCAGCGATCGCAGGGAGAACACTGAAGCTTTCTTT.

This clonotype was detected ten times or more. The V call is TRBV28, the J call TRBJ1-2; D may be TRBD1 (6 bases). Trimming cost V 5 bases and J 3 bases, with 13 bases left between them. The CDR3 extends over 14 amino acids. Looked up from germline, CDR1 is MDHEN and CDR2 is SYDVKM. The CDR3 reads CASSPLGTYYGYTF. The CDR3 coding sequence is TGTGCCAGCAGTCCCTTGGGGACATACTATGGCTACACCTTC.